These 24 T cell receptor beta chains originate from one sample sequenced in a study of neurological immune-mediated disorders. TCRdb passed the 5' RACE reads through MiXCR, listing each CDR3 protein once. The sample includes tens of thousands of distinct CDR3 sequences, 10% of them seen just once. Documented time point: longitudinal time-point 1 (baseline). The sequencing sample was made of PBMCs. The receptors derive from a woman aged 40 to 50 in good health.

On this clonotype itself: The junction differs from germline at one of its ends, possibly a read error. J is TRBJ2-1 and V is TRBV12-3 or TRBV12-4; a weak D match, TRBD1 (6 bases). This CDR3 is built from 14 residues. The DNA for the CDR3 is TGTGCCAGCAGTCTATACGTGGGACACCGGCAAAGGGTCTTC. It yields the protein CASSLYVGHRQRVF.

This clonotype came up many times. CDR3 nucleotides: TGTGCCATCAGCCCCTCGGTACCGGTCACTGAAGCTTTCTTT. Translation gives CAISPSVPVTEAFF. The chain joins TRBV10-3 to TRBJ1-1; D gene ambiguous. CDR1 and CDR2 from the germline V gene are ENHRY and SYGVKD. Trimming left V 6 bases short and J 4 bases short, with 15 bases between. This CDR3 is built from 14 residues.

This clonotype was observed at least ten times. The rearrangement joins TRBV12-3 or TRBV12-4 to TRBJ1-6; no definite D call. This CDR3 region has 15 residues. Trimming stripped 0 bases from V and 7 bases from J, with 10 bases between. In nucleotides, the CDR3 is TGTGCCAGCAGTTTAGCGTGGGCAGGCAATTCACCCCTCCACTTT. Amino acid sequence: CASSLAWAGNSPLHF.

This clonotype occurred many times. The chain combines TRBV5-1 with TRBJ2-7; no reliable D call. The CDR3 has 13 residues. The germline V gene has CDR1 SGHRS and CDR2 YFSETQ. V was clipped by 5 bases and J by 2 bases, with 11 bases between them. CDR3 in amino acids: CASRPSQAYEQYF. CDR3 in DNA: TGCGCCAGCAGACCGTCACAAGCCTACGAGCAGTACTTC.

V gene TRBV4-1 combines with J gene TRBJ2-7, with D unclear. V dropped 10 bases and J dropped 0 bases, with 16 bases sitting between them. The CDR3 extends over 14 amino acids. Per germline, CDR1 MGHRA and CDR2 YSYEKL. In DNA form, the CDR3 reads TGCGCCATTAGCCAAGGGCCCCTCTCCTACGAGCAGTACTTC. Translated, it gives CAISQGPLSYEQYF.

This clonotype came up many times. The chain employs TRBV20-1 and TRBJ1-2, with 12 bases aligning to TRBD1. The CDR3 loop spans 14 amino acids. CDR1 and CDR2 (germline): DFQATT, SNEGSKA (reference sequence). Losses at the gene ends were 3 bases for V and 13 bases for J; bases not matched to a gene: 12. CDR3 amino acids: CSASDEGTGGDLTF. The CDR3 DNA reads TGCAGTGCTAGTGACGAAGGGACAGGGGGCGATCTCACCTTC.

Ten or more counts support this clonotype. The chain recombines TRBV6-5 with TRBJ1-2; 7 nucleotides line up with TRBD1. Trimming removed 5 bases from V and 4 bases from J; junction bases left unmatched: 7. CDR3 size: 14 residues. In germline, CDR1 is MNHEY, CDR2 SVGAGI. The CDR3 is CASSQDRRAYGYTF. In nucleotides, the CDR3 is TGTGCCAGCAGTCAGGACAGGCGGGCCTATGGCTACACCTTC.

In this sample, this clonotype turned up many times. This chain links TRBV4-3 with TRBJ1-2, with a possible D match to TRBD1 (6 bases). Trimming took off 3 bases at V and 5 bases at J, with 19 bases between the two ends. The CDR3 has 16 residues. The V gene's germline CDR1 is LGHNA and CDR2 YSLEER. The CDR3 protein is CASSQEGVGTSYGYTF. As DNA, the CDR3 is TGCGCCAGCAGCCAGGAGGGGGTAGGGACAAGTTATGGCTACACCTTC.

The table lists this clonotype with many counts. The CDR3 region has the DNA TGTGCCAGCAGTTACCCTCGGGATGGAAGGGGCCTCTACGAGCAGTACTTC. It translates to CASSYPRDGRGLYEQYF. V gene TRBV6-5 combines with J gene TRBJ2-7, with D tentatively TRBD1 or TRBD2 (5 bases each). The V end was cut by 2 bases, the J end by 3 bases, with 20 bases between. Germline CDR1 reads MNHEY; CDR2 reads SVGAGI. CDR3 length equals 17 residues.

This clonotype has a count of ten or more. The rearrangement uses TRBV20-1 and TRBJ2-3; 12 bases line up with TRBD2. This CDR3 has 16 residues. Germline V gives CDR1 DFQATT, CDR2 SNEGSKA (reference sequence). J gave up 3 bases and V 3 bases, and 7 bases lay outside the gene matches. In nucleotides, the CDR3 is TGCAGTGCTAGGGACCTAGCGGGGGGGGAAACAGATACGCAGTATTTT. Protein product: CSARDLAGGETDTQYF.

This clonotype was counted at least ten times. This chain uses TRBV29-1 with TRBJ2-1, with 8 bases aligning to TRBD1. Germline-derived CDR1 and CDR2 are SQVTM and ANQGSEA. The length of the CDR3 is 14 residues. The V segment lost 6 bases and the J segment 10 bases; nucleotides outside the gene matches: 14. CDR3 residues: CSVQPTGAWGEQFF. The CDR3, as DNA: TGCAGCGTACAGCCGACAGGGGCATGGGGGGAGCAGTTCTTC.

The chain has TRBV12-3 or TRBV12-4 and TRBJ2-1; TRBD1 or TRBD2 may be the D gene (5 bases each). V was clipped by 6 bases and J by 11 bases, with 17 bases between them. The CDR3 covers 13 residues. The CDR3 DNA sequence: TGTGCCAGCAGCTGGGACCTCCCAAATAAGCAGTTCTTC. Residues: CASSWDLPNKQFF.

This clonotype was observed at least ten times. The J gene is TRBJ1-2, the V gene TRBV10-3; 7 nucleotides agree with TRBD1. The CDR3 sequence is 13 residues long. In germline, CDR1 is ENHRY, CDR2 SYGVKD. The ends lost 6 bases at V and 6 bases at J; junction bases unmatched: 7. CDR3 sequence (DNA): TGTGCCATCAGCCACAGGGGTGGCGATGGCTACACCTTC. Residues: CAISHRGGDGYTF.

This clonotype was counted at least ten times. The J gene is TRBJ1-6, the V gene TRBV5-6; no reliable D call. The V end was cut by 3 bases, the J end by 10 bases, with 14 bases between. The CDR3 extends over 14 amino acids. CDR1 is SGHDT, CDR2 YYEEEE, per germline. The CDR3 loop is CASSSGFLSSPLHF. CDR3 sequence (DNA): TGTGCCAGCAGCTCCGGGTTCTTATCCTCACCCCTCCACTTT.

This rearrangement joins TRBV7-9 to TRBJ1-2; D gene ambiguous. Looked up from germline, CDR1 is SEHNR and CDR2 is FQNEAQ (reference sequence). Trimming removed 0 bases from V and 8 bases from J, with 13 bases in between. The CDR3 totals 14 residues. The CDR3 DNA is TGTGCCAGCAGCTTAGCGCTAAATCCAGGCGGCTACACCTTC. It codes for CASSLALNPGGYTF. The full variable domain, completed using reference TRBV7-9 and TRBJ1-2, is DTGVSQNPRHKITKRGQNVTFRCDPISEHNRLYWYRQTLGQGPEFLTYFQNEAQLEKSRLLSDRFSAERPKGSFSTLEIQRTEQGDSAMYLCASSLALNPGGYTFGSGTRLTVV.

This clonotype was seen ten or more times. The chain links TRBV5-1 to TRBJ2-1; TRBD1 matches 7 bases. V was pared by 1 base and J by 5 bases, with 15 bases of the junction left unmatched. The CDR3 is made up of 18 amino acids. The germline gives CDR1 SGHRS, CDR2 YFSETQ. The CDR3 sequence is CASSLTRQGRSVDNEQFF. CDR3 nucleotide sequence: TGCGCCAGCAGCTTGACTCGACAGGGAAGGAGTGTGGACAATGAGCAGTTCTTC.

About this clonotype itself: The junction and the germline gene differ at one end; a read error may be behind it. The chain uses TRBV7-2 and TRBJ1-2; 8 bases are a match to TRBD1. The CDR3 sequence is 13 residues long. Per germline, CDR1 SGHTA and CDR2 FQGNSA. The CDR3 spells CVSSLAGGEGYTF. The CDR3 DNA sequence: TGTGTCAGCAGCTTAGCAGGGGGCGAAGGCTACACCTTC.

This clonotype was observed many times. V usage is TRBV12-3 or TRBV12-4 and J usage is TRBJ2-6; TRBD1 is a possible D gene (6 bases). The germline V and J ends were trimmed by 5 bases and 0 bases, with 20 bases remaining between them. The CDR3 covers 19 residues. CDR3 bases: TGTGCCAGCAGTATCCGGGACAACCAAAGAGGCTCTGGGGCCAACGTCCTGACTTTC. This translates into CASSIRDNQRGSGANVLTF.

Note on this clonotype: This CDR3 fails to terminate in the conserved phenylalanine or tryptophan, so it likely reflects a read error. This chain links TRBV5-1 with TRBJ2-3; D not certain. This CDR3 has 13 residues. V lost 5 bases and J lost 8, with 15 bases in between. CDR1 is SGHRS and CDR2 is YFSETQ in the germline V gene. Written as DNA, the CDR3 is TGCGCCAGCAGATATGAGTGGGCGGCTACGCAGTATTAT. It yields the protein CASRYEWAATQYY.

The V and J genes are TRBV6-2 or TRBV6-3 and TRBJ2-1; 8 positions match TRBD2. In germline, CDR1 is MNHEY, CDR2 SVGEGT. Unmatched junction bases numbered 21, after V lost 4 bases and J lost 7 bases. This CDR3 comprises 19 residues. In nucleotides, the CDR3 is TGTGCCAGCAGTTCCCGACCGGGGACTAGTAGGGGCAATAGGAATGAGCAGTTCTTC. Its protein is CASSSRPGTSRGNRNEQFF.

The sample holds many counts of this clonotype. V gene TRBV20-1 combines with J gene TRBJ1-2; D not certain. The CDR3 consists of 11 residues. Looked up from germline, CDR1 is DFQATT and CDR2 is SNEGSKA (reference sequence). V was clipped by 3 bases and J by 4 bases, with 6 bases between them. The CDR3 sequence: CSASLAYGYTF. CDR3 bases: TGCAGTGCTAGTTTGGCCTATGGCTACACCTTC.

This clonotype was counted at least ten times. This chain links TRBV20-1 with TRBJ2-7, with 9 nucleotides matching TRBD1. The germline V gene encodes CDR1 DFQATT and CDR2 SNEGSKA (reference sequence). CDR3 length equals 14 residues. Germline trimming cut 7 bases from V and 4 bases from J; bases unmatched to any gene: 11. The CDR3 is CSVEPDRGTYEQYF. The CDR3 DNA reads TGCAGTGTTGAGCCGGACAGGGGTACGTACGAGCAGTACTTC.

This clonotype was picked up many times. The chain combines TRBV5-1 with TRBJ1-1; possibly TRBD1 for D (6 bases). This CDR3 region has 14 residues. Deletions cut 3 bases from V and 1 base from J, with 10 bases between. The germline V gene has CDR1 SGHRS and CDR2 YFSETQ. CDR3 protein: CASSSGTSNTEAFF. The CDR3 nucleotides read TGCGCCAGCAGCTCAGGGACATCGAACACTGAAGCTTTCTTT.

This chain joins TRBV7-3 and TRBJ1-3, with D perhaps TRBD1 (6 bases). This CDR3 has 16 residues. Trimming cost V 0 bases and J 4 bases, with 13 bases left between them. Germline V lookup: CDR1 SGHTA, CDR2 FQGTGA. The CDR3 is CASSLTPGAAGNTIYF. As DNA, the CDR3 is TGTGCCAGCAGCTTAACACCGGGGGCTGCGGGAAACACCATATATTTT.